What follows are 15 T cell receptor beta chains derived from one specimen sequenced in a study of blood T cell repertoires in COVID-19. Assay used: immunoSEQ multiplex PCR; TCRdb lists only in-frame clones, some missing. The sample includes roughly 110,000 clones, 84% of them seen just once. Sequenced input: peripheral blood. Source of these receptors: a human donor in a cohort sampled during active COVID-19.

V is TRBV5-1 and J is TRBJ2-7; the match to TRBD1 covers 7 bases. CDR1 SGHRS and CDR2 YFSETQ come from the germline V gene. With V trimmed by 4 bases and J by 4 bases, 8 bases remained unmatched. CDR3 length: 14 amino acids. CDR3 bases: TGCGCCAGCAGCCCCGGGGACAGATTATACGAGCAGTACGTC. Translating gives CASSPGDRLYEQYV.

The CDR3 protein is CASSPPGRSETQYF. The CDR3 DNA sequence: TGTGCCAGCTCACCCCCGGGGAGGTCAGAGACCCAGTACTTC. The V and J genes are TRBV18 and TRBJ2-5; TRBD2 might be the D (6 bases). Germline V CDR1 and CDR2: KGHSH, LQKENI. This CDR3 has 14 residues. Trimming stripped 3 bases from V and 4 bases from J, with 12 bases between.

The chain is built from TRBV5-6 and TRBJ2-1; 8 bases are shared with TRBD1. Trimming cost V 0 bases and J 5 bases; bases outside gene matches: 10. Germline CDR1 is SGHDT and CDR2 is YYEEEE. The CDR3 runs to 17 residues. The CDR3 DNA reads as TGTGCCAGCAGCTTGGCCAACCCCAGGGGGCAACACAATGAGCAGTTCTTC. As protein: CASSLANPRGQHNEQFF.

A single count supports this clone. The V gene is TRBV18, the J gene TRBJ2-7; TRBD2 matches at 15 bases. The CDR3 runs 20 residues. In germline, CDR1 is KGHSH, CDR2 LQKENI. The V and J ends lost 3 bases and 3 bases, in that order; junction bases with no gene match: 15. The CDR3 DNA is TGTGCCAGCTCACCGACCCGGACTAGCGGGAGGGCCTCCCAAATCTACGAGCAGTACTTC. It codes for CASSPTRTSGRASQIYEQYF.

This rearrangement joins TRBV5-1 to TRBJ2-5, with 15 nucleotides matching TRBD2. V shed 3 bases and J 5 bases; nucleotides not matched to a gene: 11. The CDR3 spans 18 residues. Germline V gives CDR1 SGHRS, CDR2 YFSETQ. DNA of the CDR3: TGCGCCAGCAGCTACTTCGGGACTAGCGGGAGGTTGCTGGAGACCCAGTACTTC. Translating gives CASSYFGTSGRLLETQYF.

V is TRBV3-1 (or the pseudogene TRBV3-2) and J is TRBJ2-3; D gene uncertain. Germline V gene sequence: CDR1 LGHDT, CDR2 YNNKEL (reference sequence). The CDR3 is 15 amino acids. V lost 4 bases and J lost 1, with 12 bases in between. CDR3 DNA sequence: TGTGCCAGCAGCCCCTCCTTAGCAGGCACAGATACGCAGTATTTT. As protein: CASSPSLAGTDTQYF.

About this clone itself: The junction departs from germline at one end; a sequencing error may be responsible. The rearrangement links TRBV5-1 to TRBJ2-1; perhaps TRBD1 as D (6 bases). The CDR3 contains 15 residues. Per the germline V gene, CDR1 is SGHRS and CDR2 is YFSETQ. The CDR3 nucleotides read TGCGCCAGTACCTGGGGGCCGATATCCTTCAATGAGCAGTTCTTC. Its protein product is CASTWGPISFNEQFF.

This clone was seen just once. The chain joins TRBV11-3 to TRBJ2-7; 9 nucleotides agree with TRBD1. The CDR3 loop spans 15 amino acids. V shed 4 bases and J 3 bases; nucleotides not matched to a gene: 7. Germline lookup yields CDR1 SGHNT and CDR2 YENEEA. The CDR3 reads CASSSGTGLIYEQYF. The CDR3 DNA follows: TGTGCCAGCAGCTCGGGGACAGGGTTAATCTACGAGCAGTACTTC.

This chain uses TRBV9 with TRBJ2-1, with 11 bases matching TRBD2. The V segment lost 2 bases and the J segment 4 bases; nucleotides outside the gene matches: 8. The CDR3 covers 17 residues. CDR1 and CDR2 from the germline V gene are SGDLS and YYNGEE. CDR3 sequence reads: CASSVGPTSGSYNEQFF. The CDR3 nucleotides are TGTGCCAGCAGCGTGGGGCCAACTAGCGGGAGTTACAATGAGCAGTTCTTC.

CDR3 sequence: CASSPQRNTEAFF. CDR3 DNA sequence: TGTGCCAGCTCACCCCAGCGAAACACTGAAGCTTTCTTT. The chain recombines TRBV18 with TRBJ1-1, with D uncertain. V dropped 3 bases and J dropped 2 bases, with 7 bases sitting between them. The CDR3 sequence is 13 residues long. Germline V gene lookup returns CDR1 KGHSH and CDR2 LQKENI.

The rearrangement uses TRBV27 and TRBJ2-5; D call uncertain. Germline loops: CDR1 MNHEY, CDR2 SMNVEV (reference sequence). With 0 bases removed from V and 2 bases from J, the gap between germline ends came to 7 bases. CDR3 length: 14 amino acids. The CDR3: CASSLSSEQETQYF. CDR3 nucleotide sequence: TGTGCCAGCAGTTTATCGTCAGAACAAGAGACCCAGTACTTC.

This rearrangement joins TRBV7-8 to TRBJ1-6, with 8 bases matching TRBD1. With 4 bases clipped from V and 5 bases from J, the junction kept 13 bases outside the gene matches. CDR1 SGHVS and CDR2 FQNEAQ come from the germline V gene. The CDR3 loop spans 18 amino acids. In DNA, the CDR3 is TGTGCCAGCAGCTCGGGTGGTTTTGGACAGGGAAATAATTCACCCCTCCACTTT. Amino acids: CASSSGGFGQGNNSPLHF.

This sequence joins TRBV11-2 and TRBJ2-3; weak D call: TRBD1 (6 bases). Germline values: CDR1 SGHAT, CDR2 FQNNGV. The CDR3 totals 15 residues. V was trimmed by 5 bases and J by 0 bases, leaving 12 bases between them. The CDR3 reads CASSEGTTSTDTQYF. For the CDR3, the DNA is TGTGCCAGCAGCGAGGGGACAACTAGCACAGATACGCAGTATTTT. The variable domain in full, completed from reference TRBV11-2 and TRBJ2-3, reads EAGVAQSPRYKIIEKRQSVAFWCNPISGHATLYWYQQILGQGPKLLIQFQNNGVVDDSQLPKDRFSAERLKGVDSTLKIQPAKLEDSAVYLCASSEGTTSTDTQYFGPGTRLTVL.

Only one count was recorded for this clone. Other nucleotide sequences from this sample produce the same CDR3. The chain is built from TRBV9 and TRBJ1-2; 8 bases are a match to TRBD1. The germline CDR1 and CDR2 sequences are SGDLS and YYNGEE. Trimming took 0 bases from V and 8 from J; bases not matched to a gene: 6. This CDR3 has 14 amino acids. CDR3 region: CASSVVDRGHGYTF. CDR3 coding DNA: TGTGCCAGCAGCGTAGTAGACAGGGGCCACGGCTACACCTTC.

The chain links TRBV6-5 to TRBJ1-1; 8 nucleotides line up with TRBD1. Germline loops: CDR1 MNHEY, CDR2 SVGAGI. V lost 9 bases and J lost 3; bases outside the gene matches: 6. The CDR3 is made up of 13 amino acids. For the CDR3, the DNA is TGTGCCAGTAGGGGACAGGATGACACTGAAGCTTTCTTT. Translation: CASRGQDDTEAFF.